The present entry profiles one TCR beta chain with its context. Its antigen is unknown. No per-base quality is available; no much larger clone lies one base away. The CDR3 runs 20 residues from the cysteine to the phenylalanine. Just CDR3 DNA is preserved here, 60 bases in frame from base 1. The germline V gene provides CDR1 SNHLY and CDR2 FYNNEI. V lost 9 bases and J lost 0 bases; the stretch between them is 29 bases long. This sample stems from a study of shared clonotypes between healthy human individuals (dated by TCRdb to 2020 to 2021). General notes on the study: The cohort included three men and a couple of women between 18 and 49 years of age. For each donor, CD4 naive and CD4 memory were each run on three plates, CD8 naive on two plates, and CD8 memory on one plate. To estimate repertoire size and how much clonotypes are shared between individuals, the study performed deep sequencing of blood TCR repertoires from a handful of healthy adults. To increase sequencing depth and limit assay-specific biases, TCR repertoire library preparation and sequencing were carried out by different laboratories using diverse techniques. Leukapheresis yielded between about 0.9 and 9 billion PBMCs per donor. Summary of the overall study and its limitations: Based on pairwise subsampling, the degree of clonotype sharing among donors was expected to be affected by sequencing depth. Clonotypes shared by all four sorted-subset donors showed higher generation probabilities than non-shared clonotypes. Sampling was restricted to blood, and TCR repertoires in tissue are likely to differ from TCR repertoires in blood. Across a few donors, roughly 5% of naive CD4, roughly 3.5% of naive CD8, about 2.3% of memory CD4, and about 0.44% of memory CD8 clonotypes were shared. Incomplete sequencing was indicated by rarefaction of sorted-subset datasets, despite the large sequencing depth. Because the study included a small number of donors, the genetic and exposure-history diversity represented was limited. Naive subsets generally had larger estimated clonotype richness than memory subsets.

CD8 naive samples were obtained by positive selection for CCR7 among CD45RO-negative cells, yielding a CD45RA+CCR7+ population from which TemRA cells were excluded. The donors were healthy, HIV-negative adults with no recently reported acute infections or vaccinations. Every donor was a Caucasian adult living in Nashville, Tennessee, USA. Blood was collected by leukapheresis, and PBMCs were isolated by Ficoll-Histopaque density gradient centrifugation and then cryopreserved in liquid nitrogen vapor phase. Analytical flow cytometry was used to check the purity and quantity of every magnetically sorted T cell population. Each sorted fraction had its genomic DNA isolated and then quantified by UV absorbance on a Nanodrop 2000c. TCR CDR3 regions were amplified from genomic DNA by multiplex PCR using the deep immunoSEQ assay. Extracted genomic DNA from each cell subset was distributed evenly across all wells of several immunoSEQ 96-well plates, and each plate was treated as a replicate. For sorted subsets, about 0.2 ug genomic DNA, equal to 30,000 or so T cell genomes, was loaded into each replicate PCR. Purified libraries were measured with a Qubit 3.0 fluorometer, size-checked on a Bioanalyzer 2100, and measured again with the KAPA Library Quantification kit. A separate single-read 150-cycle Illumina NextSeq 550 flow cell was used to sequence each immunoSEQ 96-well plate. The paper's processing steps were these. Because only junctional sequences without quality scores were contained in the immunoSEQ output, filtering matching that applied to full-length reads could not be performed. Sequences were annotated with PyIR, a Python wrapper for IgBLAST v1.9, and V/J genes and CDR3 were assigned using IMGT germline references. Reads were removed for weak V/J assignments (E-value above 1e-6), missing CDR3, stop codons, out-of-frame junctions, or ambiguous translated residues. V3J clonotypes were defined as sequences sharing the same inferred V gene, J gene, and CDR3 amino acid sequence. The percentage overlap between two repertoires was calculated by dividing the number of shared unique clonotypes by the size of the smaller repertoire. Three approaches were used to assess repertoire richness: RTK rarefaction, the Chao1 estimator, and Recon v2.1 estimates of unobserved clonotypes. For all TCRbeta clonotypes obtained by the gDNA method from several donors, generation probabilities were computed with OLGA. Held by TCRdb, this immuneACCESS table contains in-frame sequences only and omits some clones. Under half of the omission traces to an unresolved V gene where checked; the cause of the rest is unknown. V and J calls and clone size follow that table, whereas D and trimming were derived from the DNA. The sample data list over 2,000,000 clones, and 93% of these were observed just once. The top ten hold about 1.7% of the sample.

This clonotype was sampled from a man aged 18 to 35 in good health. Some clones in this sample may be carry-over from other donors' samples. The rearranged chain carries TRBV2 and TRBJ1-4; TRBD1 is possibly the D segment (6 matching bases). Sequenced sample: naive CD8+ T cells from PBMCs. Interpreted using the paper, the cell subset or site label stands for: CD45RA+CCR7+. The nucleotides read TGTGCCAGTTGCAAGAACCCGGGACATCTAACTGAAGCAACTAATGAAAAACTGTTTTTT. This is translated as CASCKNPGHLTEATNEKLFF.